The 26 T cell receptor beta chains below come from one sample, sequenced in a study of T cells in Graves' hyperthyroidism and ophthalmopathy. Regions amplified from RNA transcripts were the TCR beta CDR3 regions. HTBI primers were the set used in a first-round RT-PCR of the TCR CDR3. TCRdb re-derived calls from the multiplex PCR reads in MiXCR, one entry per CDR3 protein. This sample has approximately 640,000 distinct CDR3 sequences, with over 40% found just once. The sample taken for sequencing was peripheral blood or thyroid tissue (not recorded which). The receptor source for this set is an adult man with Graves' disease, either hyperthyroidism or ophthalmopathy (not recorded which).

A few counts support this clonotype. The chain employs TRBV20-1 and TRBJ1-5, with unresolved D. This CDR3 is built from 14 residues. V was trimmed by 2 bases and J by 2 bases, leaving 10 bases between them. CDR1 and CDR2 (germline): DFQATT, SNEGSKA (reference sequence). The CDR3 protein is CSARMSEGNQPQHF. DNA of the CDR3: TGCAGTGCTAGAATGTCAGAAGGCAATCAGCCCCAGCATTTT.

This clonotype has a count of ten or more. The rearrangement joins TRBV6-5 to TRBJ2-5; maybe TRBD1 (6 bases). Germline V lookup: CDR1 MNHEY, CDR2 SVGAGI. V was cut by 5 bases and J by 6 bases, with 13 bases left in between. The CDR3 contains 13 residues. CDR3 sequence reads: CASSVARDKTQYF. CDR3 bases: TGTGCCAGCAGTGTTGCCAGGGACAAGACCCAGTACTTC.

The V gene is TRBV6-6, the J gene TRBJ2-5; TRBD2 matches at 8 bases. V shed 10 bases, J shed 6 bases, and the junction held 10 bases outside the gene matches. The length of the CDR3 is 13 residues. CDR1 and CDR2 (germline): MNHNY, SVGAGI (reference sequence). The CDR3: CAIDDGGAQTQYF. DNA for the CDR3: TGTGCCATCGACGACGGGGGGGCACAGACCCAGTACTTC.

This clonotype appeared a few times. This sequence joins TRBV5-1 and TRBJ2-7, with TRBD2 matching 12 bases. Germline V gene lookup returns CDR1 SGHRS and CDR2 YFSETQ. There are 16 residues in the CDR3. V trimming: 6 bases; J trimming: 2 bases; junction bases outside the gene matches: 9. Here the CDR3 DNA reads TGCGCCAGCACCAGACTAGCGGGAGCCCAAACCTACGAGCAGTACTTC. This translates into CASTRLAGAQTYEQYF.

This clonotype was detected only a few times. The chain combines TRBV7-9 with TRBJ1-6; D is unresolved. Per the germline V gene, CDR1 is SEHNR and CDR2 is FQNEAQ (reference sequence). Trimming stripped 1 base from V and 5 bases from J, with 6 bases between. The CDR3 sequence is 14 residues long. The CDR3 DNA follows: TGTGCCAGCAGCTTAGGCTTTGATAATTCACCCCTCCACTTT. It encodes CASSLGFDNSPLHF.

With respect to this clonotype: One junction end does not reproduce the germline sequence, and a read error may be involved. The chain combines TRBV12-3 or TRBV12-4 with TRBJ1-5; tentatively, D is TRBD1 (6 bases). The CDR3 has 12 residues. As DNA, the CDR3 is TGTGTCAGCAGCTCCAGGGGTCAGCCCCAGCATTTT. This translates into CVSSSRGQPQHF.

On this clonotype: At one end the junction does not follow the germline gene, possibly because of a read error. The genes are TRBV7-9 and TRBJ2-7, with 12 bases lining up with TRBD2. CDR3 length equals 15 residues. Germline-derived CDR1 and CDR2 are SEHNR and FQNEAQ (reference sequence). CDR3: CASSLAGGSPYEQYF. DNA for the CDR3: TGTGCCAGCAGCCTAGCGGGAGGGTCCCCCTACGAGCAGTACTTC.

This clonotype was detected a few times. This sequence joins TRBV2 and TRBJ1-1; D call uncertain. Trimming stripped 6 bases from V and 4 bases from J, with 12 bases between. Germline CDR1 and CDR2: SNHLY and FYNNEI. The CDR3 is made up of 13 amino acids. Here the CDR3 DNA reads TGTGCCAGCAGCTTGGCCATTTCCACTGAAGCTTTCTTT. This sequence encodes CASSLAISTEAFF.

This clonotype was observed a handful of times. The J gene is TRBJ1-4, the V gene TRBV20-1; TRBD1 matches 9 bases. This CDR3 spans 15 amino acids. Per germline, CDR1 DFQATT and CDR2 SNEGSKA (reference sequence). The J segment lost 4 bases and the V segment lost 0 bases, leaving 3 bases of the junction unmatched. The CDR3 DNA is TGCAGTGCTAGAGATCCGACAGGGGGTAATGAAAAACTGTTTTTT. Amino acid sequence: CSARDPTGGNEKLFF.

This clonotype was counted only a few times. The genes are TRBV20-1 and TRBJ1-2, with D possibly being TRBD1 (6 bases). Per germline, CDR1 DFQATT and CDR2 SNEGSKA (reference sequence). The V end lost 4 bases, the J end lost 7 bases, and 10 bases lay between the germline ends. The CDR3 is made up of 11 amino acids. CDR3: CSAKTGGGYTF. In nucleotides, the CDR3 is TGCAGTGCTAAGACAGGAGGTGGCTACACCTTC.

For this clonotype: One end of the junction is discordant with germline, which a read error may explain. The chain is built from TRBV6-1 and TRBJ2-7, with 7 bases fitting TRBD1. This CDR3 has 14 amino acids. Germline CDR1 reads MNHNS; CDR2 reads SASEGT. Written as DNA, the CDR3 is TGTGCCATCAGTGAGACAGGGTATAGTTTCGAGCAGTACTTC. It translates to CAISETGYSFEQYF.

V usage is TRBV10-3 and J usage is TRBJ2-5; no reliable D call. Germline CDR1 reads ENHRY; CDR2 reads SYGVKD. The CDR3 is made up of 13 amino acids. V was shortened by 3 bases and J by 5 bases, with 10 bases between the two germline ends. The CDR3 loop is CAISDLNDETQYF. The CDR3 DNA reads as TGTGCCATCAGTGACCTTAACGACGAGACCCAGTACTTC.

Worth noting for this clonotype: A read error may be the cause here, since a much bigger clone is one base away. A read error is likely, as this CDR3 ends without the conserved phenylalanine or tryptophan. The chain couples TRBV2 to TRBJ2-7, with 11 bases fitting TRBD2. This CDR3 has 16 residues. Germline V gene sequence: CDR1 SNHLY, CDR2 FYNNEI. The CDR3 coding sequence is TGTGCCACCAGTGCTATGGGGACTAGCGGCTCCTACGAGCAGTACTGC. Translating it yields CATSAMGTSGSYEQYC.

In its sample, this clonotype was seen a few times. The chain combines TRBV6-1 with TRBJ2-7; possibly TRBD2 for D (5 bases). Trimming removed 7 bases at V and 9 bases at J, with 16 bases between. The CDR3 loop spans 12 amino acids. Germline V gene sequence: CDR1 MNHNS, CDR2 SASEGT. CDR3 sequence reads: CASTWGVFVQYF. CDR3 sequence (DNA): TGTGCCAGCACCTGGGGAGTATTCGTGCAGTACTTC.

This clonotype showed up many times. Sequence at one end of the junction differs from germline and may be a read error. The chain carries TRBV19 and TRBJ2-7, with 8 bases fitting TRBD1. CDR1 LNHDA and CDR2 SQIVND come from the germline V gene (reference sequence). The CDR3 spans 15 residues. The CDR3 sequence is CASSPRGQGSSEQYF. CDR3 DNA sequence: TGTGCCAGTAGCCCCCGCGGACAGGGATCCTCCGAGCAGTACTTC. The variable domain in full, completed from reference TRBV19 and TRBJ2-7, reads DGGITQSPKYLFRKEGQNVTLSCEQNLNHDAMYWYRQDPGQGLRLIYYSQIVNDFQKGDIAEGYSVSREKKESFPLTVTSAQKNPTAFYLCASSPRGQGSSEQYFGPGTRLTVT.

This clonotype was seen ten or more times. The rearrangement links TRBV4-1 to TRBJ1-6; 8 nucleotides match TRBD1. V shed 0 bases and J 15 bases; nucleotides not matched to a gene: 13. This CDR3 is built from 16 residues. Germline CDR1 MGHRA, CDR2 YSYEKL. The CDR3 region is CASSQEFTGGWHDLHF. CDR3 bases: TGCGCCAGCAGCCAAGAATTCACAGGGGGGTGGCACGACCTCCACTTT.

The genes are TRBV25-1 and TRBJ2-7; a weak D match, TRBD2 (6 bases). The V end lost 1 base, the J end lost 3 bases, and 7 bases lay between the germline ends. The germline V gene encodes CDR1 MGHDK and CDR2 SYGVNS. CDR3 length: 13 amino acids. For the CDR3, the DNA is TGTGCCAGCAGTGAATGGGGGGACTACGAGCAGTACTTC. Translation: CASSEWGDYEQYF.

This clonotype was counted only a few times. This rearrangement joins TRBV10-3 to TRBJ2-5; 11 bases line up with TRBD2. Germline loops: CDR1 ENHRY, CDR2 SYGVKD. The trim removed 10 bases at V and 6 bases at J, leaving 10 bases unmatched. The CDR3 has 14 residues. CDR3: CAKDWETSGKTQYF. DNA of the CDR3: TGTGCCAAGGACTGGGAGACTAGCGGGAAGACCCAGTACTTC.

The rearrangement uses TRBV7-2 and TRBJ1-3, with 9 bases that match TRBD1. The CDR3 consists of 16 residues. The germline V gene encodes CDR1 SGHTA and CDR2 FQGNSA. V was clipped by 0 bases and J by 11 bases; unmatched bases: 11. CDR3 protein: CASSLAPGQGWGAIYF. CDR3 sequence (DNA): TGTGCCAGCAGCTTAGCGCCCGGACAGGGGTGGGGCGCCATATATTTT.

The chain links TRBV27 to TRBJ1-6; possible D gene TRBD1, 6 bases. Trimming shortened V by 8 bases and J by 9 bases, and 14 bases separated the two germline ends. This CDR3 has 13 amino acids. Germline loops: CDR1 MNHEY, CDR2 SMNVEV (reference sequence). CDR3 residues: CASRTGRSSPLHF. The CDR3 region has the DNA TGTGCCAGCCGAACAGGGCGTAGTTCACCCCTCCACTTT.

The J gene is TRBJ1-6, the V gene TRBV15; 12 positions match TRBD1. Germline CDR1 LNHNV, CDR2 YYDKDF (reference sequence). The CDR3 loop spans 22 amino acids. J gave up 10 bases and V 3 bases, and 25 bases lay outside the gene matches. CDR3 protein: CATSRVPTGAPRGQGARSPLHF. CDR3 in DNA: TGTGCCACCAGCAGGGTCCCGACGGGAGCCCCGAGGGGACAGGGGGCGCGGTCACCCCTCCACTTT.

V gene TRBV6-1 combines with J gene TRBJ2-7; 9 bases are a match to TRBD2. The CDR3 is 14 amino acids. Trimming at V came to 4 bases and at J to 7 bases, leaving 8 bases not matched to a gene. From germline, CDR1 is MNHNS and CDR2 SASEGT. The DNA for the CDR3 is TGTGCCAGCAGTGGGGTAGCGGGGGCGGGTGAGCAGTACTTC. It encodes CASSGVAGAGEQYF.

This clonotype showed up just once. This chain connects TRBV5-8 to TRBJ2-7, with D perhaps TRBD2 (5 bases). The CDR3 contains 13 residues. The V end lost 4 bases, the J end lost 1 base, and 9 bases lay between the germline ends. CDR1 SGHTS and CDR2 YDEGEE come from the germline V gene. DNA of the CDR3: TGTGCCAGCAGCATGCGGACTTCCTACGAGCAGTACTTC. This codes for CASSMRTSYEQYF.

J is TRBJ1-1 and V is TRBV25-1; 9 bases line up with TRBD1. Germline CDR1 reads MGHDK; CDR2 reads SYGVNS. This CDR3 comprises 13 residues. V lost 8 bases and J lost 5; bases outside the gene matches: 6. CDR3 coding DNA: TGTGCCAGCGTTGAGGACAGGGGTACTGAAGCTTTCTTT. As protein: CASVEDRGTEAFF.

Concerning this clonotype: Given a much more abundant clone one base away, this may be a read error. The V and J genes are TRBV29-1 and TRBJ1-1; D remains unclear. CDR3 length: 10 residues. Germline CDR1 and CDR2: SQVTM and ANQGSEA. This chain's CDR3 is CRVTNTEAFF. Written as DNA, the CDR3 is TGCAGAGTGACGAACACTGAAGCTTTCTTT.

Concerning this clonotype itself: A junction end diverges from the germline sequence, so it may reflect a read error. The V gene is TRBV12-3 or TRBV12-4, the J gene TRBJ1-1; unclear D gene. The CDR3 length is 11 residues. CDR3: CASGLVGEAFF. DNA of the CDR3: TGTGCCAGCGGTTTAGTAGGAGAAGCTTTCTTT.